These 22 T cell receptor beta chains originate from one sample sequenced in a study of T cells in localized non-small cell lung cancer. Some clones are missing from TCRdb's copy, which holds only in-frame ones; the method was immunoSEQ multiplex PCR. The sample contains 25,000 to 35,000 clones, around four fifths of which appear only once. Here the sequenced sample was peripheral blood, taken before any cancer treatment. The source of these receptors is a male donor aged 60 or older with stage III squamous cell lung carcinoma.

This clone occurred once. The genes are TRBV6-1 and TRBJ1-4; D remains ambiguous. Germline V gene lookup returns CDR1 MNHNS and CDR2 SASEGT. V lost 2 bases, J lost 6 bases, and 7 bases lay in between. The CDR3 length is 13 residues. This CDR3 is CASSELPDEKLFF. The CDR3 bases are TGTGCCAGCAGTGAACTCCCTGATGAAAAACTGTTTTTT.

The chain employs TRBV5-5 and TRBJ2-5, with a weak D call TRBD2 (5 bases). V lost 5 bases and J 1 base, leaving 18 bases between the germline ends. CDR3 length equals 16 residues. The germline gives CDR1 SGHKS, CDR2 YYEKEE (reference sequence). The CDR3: CASSPPRLAAQETQYF. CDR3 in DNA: TGTGCCAGCAGTCCCCCCCGGCTAGCCGCCCAAGAGACCCAGTACTTC.

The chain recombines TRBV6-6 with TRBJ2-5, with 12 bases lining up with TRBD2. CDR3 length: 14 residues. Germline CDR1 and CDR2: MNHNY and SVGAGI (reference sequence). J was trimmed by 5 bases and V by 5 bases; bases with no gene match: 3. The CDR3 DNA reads TGTGCCAGCAGTAGACTAGCGGGAGTGGAGACCCAGTACTTC. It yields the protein CASSRLAGVETQYF.

CDR3 DNA sequence: TGTGCCAGCAGTGAATTGGGACAGGGGGCTGAGATCTATGGCTACACCTTC. As protein: CASSELGQGAEIYGYTF. The chain is built from TRBV6-1 and TRBJ1-2, with TRBD1 identical over 12 bases. The trim removed 2 bases at V and 4 bases at J, leaving 8 bases unmatched. Per the germline V gene, CDR1 is MNHNS and CDR2 is SASEGT. The CDR3 loop spans 17 amino acids.

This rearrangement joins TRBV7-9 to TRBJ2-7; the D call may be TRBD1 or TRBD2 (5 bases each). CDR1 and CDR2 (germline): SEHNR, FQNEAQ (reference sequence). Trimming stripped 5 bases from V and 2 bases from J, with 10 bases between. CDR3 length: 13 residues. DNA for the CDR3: TGTGCCAGCAGCCAGGGACGGACCTACGAGCAGTACTTC. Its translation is CASSQGRTYEQYF. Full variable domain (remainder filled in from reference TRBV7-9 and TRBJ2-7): DTGVSQNPRHKITKRGQNVTFRCDPISEHNRLYWYRQTLGQGPEFLTYFQNEAQLEKSRLLSDRFSAERPKGSFSTLEIQRTEQGDSAMYLCASSQGRTYEQYFGPGTRLTVT.

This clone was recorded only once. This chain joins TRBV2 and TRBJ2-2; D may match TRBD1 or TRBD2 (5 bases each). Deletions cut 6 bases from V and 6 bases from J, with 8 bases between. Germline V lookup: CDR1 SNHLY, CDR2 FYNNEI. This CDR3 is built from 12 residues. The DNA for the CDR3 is TGTGCCAGCAGGGGGGACGCCGGGGAGCTGTTTTTT. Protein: CASRGDAGELFF.

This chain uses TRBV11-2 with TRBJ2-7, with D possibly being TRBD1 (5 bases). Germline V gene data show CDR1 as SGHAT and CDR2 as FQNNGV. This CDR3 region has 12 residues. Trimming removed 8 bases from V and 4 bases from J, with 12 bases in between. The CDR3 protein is CASGQGAYEQYF. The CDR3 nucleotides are TGTGCCAGCGGTCAAGGGGCGTACGAGCAGTACTTC.

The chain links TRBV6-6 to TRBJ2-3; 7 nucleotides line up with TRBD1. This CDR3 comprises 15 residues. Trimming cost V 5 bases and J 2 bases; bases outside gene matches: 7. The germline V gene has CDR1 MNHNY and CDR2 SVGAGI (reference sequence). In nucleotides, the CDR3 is TGTGCCAGCAGTCCACCGGGACAGAACACAGATACGCAGTATTTT. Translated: CASSPPGQNTDTQYF.

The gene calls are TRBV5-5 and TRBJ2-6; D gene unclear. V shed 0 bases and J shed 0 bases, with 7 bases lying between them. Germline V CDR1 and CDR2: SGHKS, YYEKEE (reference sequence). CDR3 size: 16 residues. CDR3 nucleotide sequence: TGTGCCAGCAGCTTGGTAGTCAGCTCTGGGGCCAACGTCCTGACTTTC. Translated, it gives CASSLVVSSGANVLTF.

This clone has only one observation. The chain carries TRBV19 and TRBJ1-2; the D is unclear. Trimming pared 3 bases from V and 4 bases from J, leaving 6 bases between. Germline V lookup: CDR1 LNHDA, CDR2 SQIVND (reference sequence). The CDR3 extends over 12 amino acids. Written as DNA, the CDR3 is TGTGCCAGTAGTATTACCAGCTATGGCTACACCTTC. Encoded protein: CASSITSYGYTF.

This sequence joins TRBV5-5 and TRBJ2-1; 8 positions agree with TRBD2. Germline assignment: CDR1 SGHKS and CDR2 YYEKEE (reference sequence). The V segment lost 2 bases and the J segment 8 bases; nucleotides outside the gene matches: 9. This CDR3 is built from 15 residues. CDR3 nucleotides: TGTGCCAGCAGCTTACTGGGACTAGTGGTTTATGAGCAGTTCTTC. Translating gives CASSLLGLVVYEQFF.

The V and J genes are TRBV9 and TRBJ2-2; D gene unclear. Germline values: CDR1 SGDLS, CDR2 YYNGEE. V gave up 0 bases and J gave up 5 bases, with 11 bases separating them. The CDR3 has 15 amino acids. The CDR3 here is CASSVDGQLTGELFF. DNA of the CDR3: TGTGCCAGCAGCGTAGATGGGCAGCTTACCGGGGAGCTGTTTTTT.

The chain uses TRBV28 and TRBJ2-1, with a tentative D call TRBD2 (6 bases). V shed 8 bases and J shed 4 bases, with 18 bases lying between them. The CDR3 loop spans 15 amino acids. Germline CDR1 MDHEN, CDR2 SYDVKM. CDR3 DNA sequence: TGTGCCAGCGCCCTCGGGCAGGGAGGTTACAATGAGCAGTTCTTC. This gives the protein CASALGQGGYNEQFF.

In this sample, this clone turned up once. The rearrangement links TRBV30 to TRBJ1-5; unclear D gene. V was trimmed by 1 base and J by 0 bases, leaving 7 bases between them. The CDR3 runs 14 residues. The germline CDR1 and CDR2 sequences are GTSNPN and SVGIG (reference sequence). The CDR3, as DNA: TGTGCCTGGAGTGCCGCCTATAGCAATCAGCCCCAGCATTTT. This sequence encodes CAWSAAYSNQPQHF.

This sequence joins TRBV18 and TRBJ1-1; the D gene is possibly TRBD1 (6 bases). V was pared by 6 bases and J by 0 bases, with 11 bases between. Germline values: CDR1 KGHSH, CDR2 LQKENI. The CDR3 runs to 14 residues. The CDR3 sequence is CASSLQGLNTEAFF. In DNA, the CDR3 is TGTGCCAGCTCCCTACAGGGATTGAACACTGAAGCTTTCTTT.

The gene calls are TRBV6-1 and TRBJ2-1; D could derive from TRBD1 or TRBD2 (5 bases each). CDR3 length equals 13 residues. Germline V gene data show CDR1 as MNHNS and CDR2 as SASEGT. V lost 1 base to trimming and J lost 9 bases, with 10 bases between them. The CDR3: CASSEGGSGEQFF. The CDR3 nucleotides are TGTGCCAGCAGTGAAGGGGGGAGCGGTGAGCAGTTCTTC.

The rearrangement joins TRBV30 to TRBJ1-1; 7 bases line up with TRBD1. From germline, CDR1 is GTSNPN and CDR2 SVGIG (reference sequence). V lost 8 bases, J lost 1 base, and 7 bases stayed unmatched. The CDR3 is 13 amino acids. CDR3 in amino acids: CAGKQGPNTEAFF. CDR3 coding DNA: TGTGCCGGGAAACAGGGGCCGAACACTGAAGCTTTCTTT.

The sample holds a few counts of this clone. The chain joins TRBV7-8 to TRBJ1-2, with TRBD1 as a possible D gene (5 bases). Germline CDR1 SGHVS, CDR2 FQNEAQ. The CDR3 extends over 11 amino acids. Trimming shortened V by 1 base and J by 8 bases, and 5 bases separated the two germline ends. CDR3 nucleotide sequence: TGTGCCAGCAGCTTAGGGGGCGGCTACACCTTC. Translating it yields CASSLGGGYTF.

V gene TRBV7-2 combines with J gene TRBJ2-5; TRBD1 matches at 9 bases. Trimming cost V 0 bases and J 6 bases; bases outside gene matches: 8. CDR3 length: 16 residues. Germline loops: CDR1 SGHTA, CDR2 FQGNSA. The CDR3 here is CASSLALTGGEKTQYF. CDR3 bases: TGTGCCAGCAGCTTAGCCCTCACAGGGGGCGAGAAGACCCAGTACTTC.

DNA for the CDR3: TGTGCCAGCAGCCTTTTGGACGGGCAAGAGACCCAGTACTTC. This sequence encodes CASSLLDGQETQYF. This rearrangement joins TRBV5-8 to TRBJ2-5; D ambiguous. The V end was cut by 4 bases, the J end by 2 bases, with 12 bases between. Germline V gene data show CDR1 as SGHTS and CDR2 as YDEGEE. CDR3 size: 14 residues.

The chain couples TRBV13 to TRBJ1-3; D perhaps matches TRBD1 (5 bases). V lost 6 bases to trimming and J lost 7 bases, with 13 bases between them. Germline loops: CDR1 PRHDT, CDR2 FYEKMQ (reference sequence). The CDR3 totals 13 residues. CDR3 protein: CASRRTTGNTIYF. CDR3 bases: TGTGCCAGCAGACGGACAACAGGCAACACCATATATTTT.

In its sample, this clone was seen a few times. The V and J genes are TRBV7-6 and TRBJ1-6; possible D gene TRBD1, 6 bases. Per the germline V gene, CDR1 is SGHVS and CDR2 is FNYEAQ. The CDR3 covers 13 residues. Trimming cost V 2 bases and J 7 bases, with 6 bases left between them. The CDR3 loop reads CASSLTGNSPLHF. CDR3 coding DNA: TGTGCCAGCAGCTTAACAGGGAATTCACCCCTCCACTTT.